The present T cell receptor (beta chain) was sequenced within a study of beta chain features in type 1 diabetes. For the study at large: The study examined around 98,000,000 sorted cells across all samples. Points from the study as a whole: People with Type 1 diabetes carried modestly yet significantly shorter TCRB CDR3s in all four CD4+ subsets.

For this clone: Its specificity is unknown.

Reverse transcribing all isolated RNA meant expressed TCRB transcripts were sequenced. Measured with immunoSEQ multiplex PCR; TCRdb has only the in-frame clones, and not every one. The top ten hold roughly 2% of the sample, which has roughly 150,000 clones, approximately 10% seen once. Sequenced: central memory CD4+ T cells from blood. This sequence was found in a man between 18 and 35 years old in good health.

The CDR3 sequence is CASSVTPTIADTQYF. DNA for the CDR3: TGTGCCAGCAGCGTGACCCCGACAATAGCAGATACGCAGTATTTT. The chain carries TRBV9 and TRBJ2-3; no definite D call. Germline values: CDR1 SGDLS, CDR2 YYNGEE. V shed 2 bases and J shed 4 bases, with 14 bases lying between them. CDR3 size: 15 residues.